The source of this T cell receptor beta chain is a study of blood T cells in healthy people across ages. Primed by a sample-barcoded 5' primer and a J-beta primer mix, a second PCR proceeded for about 7 to 12 cycles. Each CDR3 protein is one row after TCRdb ran MiXCR on the 5' RACE reads. Of around 900,000 distinct CDR3 sequences listed, approximately 50% were seen once; the top ten hold 20% to 25%. The CDR3 has 14 residues. V gave up 1 base and J gave up 3 bases, with 9 bases separating them. The clonotype comes from a woman aged 55-75 years in good health. The chain links TRBV12-3 or TRBV12-4 to TRBJ1-1, with D maybe TRBD1 (5 bases). Sequencing was done on a sample of blood. CDR3 sequence: CASSLGRQYTEAFF. The CDR3 region has the DNA TGTGCCAGCAGTTTAGGACGACAGTACACTGAAGCTTTCTTT.